The entry that follows covers one T cell receptor beta chain sequence. Its antigen is still unknown. Germline CDR1 SGHRS, CDR2 YFSETQ. Trimming removed 4 bases at V and 2 bases at J, with 16 bases between. The CDR3 length is 15 residues. The source of the sample is a study of cytomegalovirus exposure and HLA in healthy donors. Notes on the study in general: Confirmation in vitro established that a few CMV-associated chains were specific for CMV antigens. Cytomegalovirus-associated TCR beta chains were listed, numbering some 150. First-cohort TCR clusters tended to co-occur in the approximately 110 validation repertoires, a later analysis found.

Clones were sequenced by immunoSEQ multiplex PCR, and TCRdb holds only the in-frame ones, with some missing. The sample shows hundreds of thousands of clones, roughly 85% of them seen only once. This chain links TRBV5-1 with TRBJ2-7; D is undetermined. The source material was PBMCs. The clonotype was recovered from a woman aged 18-29 years in good health and CMV-seronegative. The chain's CDR3 is CASSTPTPTAYEQYF. The CDR3 DNA reads as TGCGCCAGCAGCACTCCGACTCCGACCGCCTACGAGCAGTACTTC.